The clone carrying this TCR beta chain was observed a handful of times. Its antigen is not known. In the PCR, 60 Vbeta and 13 Jbeta primers were used. Per the study methods: Unique TCR beta chains totaled some 80 million in a later count, with about 11 million of them shared. Sequenced by immunoSEQ multiplex PCR; TCRdb stores in-frame clones only, minus some. V, J and clone size are those of that table, while D and trimming were read from the DNA. This sample carries over 100,000 clones, approximately 10% of them seen once, and the ten largest clones take 6.5% to 9%. The CDR3 sequence is 15 residues long. The junction had 11 bases not matched to a gene; V was cut back by 4 bases and J by 8 bases. Germline-derived CDR1 and CDR2 are SGHTS and YDEGEE. The data were obtained in a study of cytomegalovirus exposure and HLA in healthy donors. Study observations and caveats: A later analysis reportedly found that, within productive TCRs, an Asian-associated ancestry cluster had fewer N-insertions than the mean observed across the roughly 700 donors. Reported findings show TCR beta sequences accurately forecast HLA-A and HLA-B alleles in most subjects.

The chain uses TRBV5-8 and TRBJ1-4, with 7 nucleotides matching TRBD1. Material: PBMCs. The sequence came from a woman in her 40s in good health and CMV-seropositive. The CDR3 DNA is TGTGCCAGCAGCCCTGGACAGGCAGTAACCGAAAAACTGTTTTTT. It codes for CASSPGQAVTEKLFF.